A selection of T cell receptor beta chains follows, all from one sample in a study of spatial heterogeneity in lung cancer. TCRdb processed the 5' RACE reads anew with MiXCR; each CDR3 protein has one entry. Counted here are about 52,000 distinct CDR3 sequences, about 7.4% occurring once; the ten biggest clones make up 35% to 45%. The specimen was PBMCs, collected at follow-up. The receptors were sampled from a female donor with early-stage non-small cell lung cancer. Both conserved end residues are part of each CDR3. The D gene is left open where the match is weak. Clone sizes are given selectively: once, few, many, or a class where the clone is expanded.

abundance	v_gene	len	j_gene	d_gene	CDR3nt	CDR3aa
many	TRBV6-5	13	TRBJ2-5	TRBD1	TGTGCCAGCTCTAACAGGGGGCGAGAGACCCAGTACTTC	CASSNRGRETQYF
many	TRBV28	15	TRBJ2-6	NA	TGTGCCAGCAGAACTCAGGGTGGTGGGGCCAACGTCCTGACTTTC	CASRTQGGGANVLTF
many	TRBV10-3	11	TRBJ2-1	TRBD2	TGTGCCATCAGGGGGACTAGTGAGCAGTTCTTC	CAIRGTSEQFF
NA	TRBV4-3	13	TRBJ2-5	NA	TGCGCCAGCAGCGGGGGACCGCAAGAGACCCAGTACTTC	CASSGGPQETQYF
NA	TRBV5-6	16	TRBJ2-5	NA	TGTGCCAGCAGCTTGCGGAGGTTTTCCGGCCACGAGACCCAGTACTTC	CASSLRRFSGHETQYF
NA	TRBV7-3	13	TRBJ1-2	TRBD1	TGTGCCAGCAGCCGGGACAGGGGCTATGGCTACACCTTC	CASSRDRGYGYTF
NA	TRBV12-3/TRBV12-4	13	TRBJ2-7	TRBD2	TGTGCCAGCATTAACGGGGGGGCGGCAGAGCAGTACTTC	CASINGGAAEQYF
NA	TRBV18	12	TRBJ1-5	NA	TGTGCCAGCTCACCACGGGGGCAGCCCCAGCATTTT	CASSPRGQPQHF
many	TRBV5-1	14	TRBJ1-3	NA	TGCGCCAGCAGCTTGGGGGAACTCGGAAACACCATATATTTT	CASSLGELGNTIYF
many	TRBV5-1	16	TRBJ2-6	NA	TGCGCCAGCAGCCAAACTGCACAGTCTGGGGCCAACGTCCTGACTTTC	CASSQTAQSGANVLTF
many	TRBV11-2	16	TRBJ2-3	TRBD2	TGTGCCAGCAGCTTAGATTTATGGTCTAGCGGGGACTCGCAGTATTTT	CASSLDLWSSGDSQYF
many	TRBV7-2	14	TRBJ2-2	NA	TGTGCCAGCAGCTTTTCAGGCCGGACCGGGGAGCTGTTTTTT	CASSFSGRTGELFF
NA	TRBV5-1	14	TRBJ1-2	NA	TGCGCCAGCAGCACCCATTTACCAAACTATGGCTACACCTTC	CASSTHLPNYGYTF
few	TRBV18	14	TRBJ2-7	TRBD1	TGTGCCAGCTCACCCAGACAGGGGGCGTACGAGCAGTACTTC	CASSPRQGAYEQYF
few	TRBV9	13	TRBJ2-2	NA	TGTGCCAGCAGTATAGTAGGAACCGGGGAGCTGTTTTTT	CASSIVGTGELFF
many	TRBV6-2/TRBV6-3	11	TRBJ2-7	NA	TGTGCCAGCAGGGACGATTTTGAGCAGTACTTC	CASRDDFEQYF
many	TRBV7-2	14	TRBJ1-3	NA	TGTGCCAGCAGGGGAACCTCCTCTGGAAACACCATATATTTT	CASRGTSSGNTIYF
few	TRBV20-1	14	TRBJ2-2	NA	TGCAGTGCTAGAAGCCAGGGCAACACCGGGGAGCTGTTTTTT	CSARSQGNTGELFF
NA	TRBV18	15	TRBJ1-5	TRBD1	TGTGCCAGCTCACTTCAGGGGGCTGGCAATCAGCCCCAGCATTTT	CASSLQGAGNQPQHF
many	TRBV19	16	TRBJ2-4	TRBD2	TGTGCCAGTAGTAGCGGGGGGACGCTAGCCAAAAACATTCAGTACTTC	CASSSGGTLAKNIQYF
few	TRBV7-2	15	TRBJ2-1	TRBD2	TGTGCCAGCAGCCCGCAGACTAGCGGGGGTAATGAGCAGTTCTTC	CASSPQTSGGNEQFF
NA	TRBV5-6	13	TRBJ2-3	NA	TGTGCCAGCAGCTCCAGCCCCCGGGATACGCAGTATTTT	CASSSSPRDTQYF
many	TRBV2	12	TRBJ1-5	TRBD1	TGTGCCAGCAGCCCAGGGGGTCAGCCCCAGCATTTT	CASSPGGQPQHF
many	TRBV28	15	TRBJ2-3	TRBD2	TGTGCCAGCAGTTTACTAGCGGGGGGCACAGATACGCAGTATTTT	CASSLLAGGTDTQYF
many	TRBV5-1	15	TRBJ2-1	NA	TGCGCCAGCAGCTTGCTAGGACAGTCCTACAATGAGCAGTTCTTC	CASSLLGQSYNEQFF
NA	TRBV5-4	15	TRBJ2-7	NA	TGTGCCAGCAGCTTGATACCGGCAGGGTACGACGAGCAGTACTTC	CASSLIPAGYDEQYF
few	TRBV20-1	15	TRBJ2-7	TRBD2	TGCAGTGCAACCGGGACTAGCGGGGCCGACTACGAGCAGTACTTC	CSATGTSGADYEQYF
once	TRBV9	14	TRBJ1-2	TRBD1	TGTGCCAGCAGCGCGGACAGGGCTAGGAATGGCTACACCTTC	CASSADRARNGYTF
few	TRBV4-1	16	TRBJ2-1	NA	TGCGCCAGCAGAACTAAAACGCAGGCTAGTCAAGGTGAGCAGTTCTTC	CASRTKTQASQGEQFF
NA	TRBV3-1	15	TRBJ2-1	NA	TGTGCCAGCAGCCAAGTCGGGGGCGCCCGGCTTGAGCAGTTCTTC	CASSQVGGARLEQFF
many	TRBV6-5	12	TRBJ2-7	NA	TGTGCCAGCAGCCCCGGTCGATACGAGCAGTACTTC	CASSPGRYEQYF
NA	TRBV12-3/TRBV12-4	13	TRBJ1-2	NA	TGTGCCAGCAGCCAAGGGGGGGGCTATGGCTACACCTTC	CASSQGGGYGYTF
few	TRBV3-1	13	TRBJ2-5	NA	TGTGCCAGCAGCCGGACCTGGGAAGAGACCCAGTACTTC	CASSRTWEETQYF